Sequencing of this T cell receptor beta chain was carried out in a study of post-analysis software for immune sequencing data. Overall study findings and caveats: Under F measure analysis, samples from one preparation batch co-clustered strongly. Patients carried roughly 5 TRBV segments more frequently than controls did, and TRBV5-6, TRBV5-1 and TRBV20-1 were among them.

In its sample, this clonotype ranks as medium-sized. Antigen: not known. Presence of unique molecular identifiers characterized the TCR beta cDNA libraries. MiXCR, run by TCRdb on the PCR reads, gives a single entry per CDR3 protein. The sample holds approximately 570,000 distinct CDR3 sequences, roughly two fifths seen once. The CDR3 has 20 residues. Germline V gene data show CDR1 as MNHEY and CDR2 as SVGAGI. J was trimmed by 3 bases and V by 2 bases; bases with no gene match: 16. Sequenced input: blood. The chain carries TRBV6-5 and TRBJ2-5, with 12 bases matching TRBD2. The receptor comes from a girl under 18 with multiple sclerosis. CDR3 sequence (DNA): TGTGCCAGCAGTTACGTCCACTCTAGCGGGGGGGCCGGTTGGGAAGAGACCCAGTACTTC. Protein product: CASSYVHSSGGAGWEETQYF.